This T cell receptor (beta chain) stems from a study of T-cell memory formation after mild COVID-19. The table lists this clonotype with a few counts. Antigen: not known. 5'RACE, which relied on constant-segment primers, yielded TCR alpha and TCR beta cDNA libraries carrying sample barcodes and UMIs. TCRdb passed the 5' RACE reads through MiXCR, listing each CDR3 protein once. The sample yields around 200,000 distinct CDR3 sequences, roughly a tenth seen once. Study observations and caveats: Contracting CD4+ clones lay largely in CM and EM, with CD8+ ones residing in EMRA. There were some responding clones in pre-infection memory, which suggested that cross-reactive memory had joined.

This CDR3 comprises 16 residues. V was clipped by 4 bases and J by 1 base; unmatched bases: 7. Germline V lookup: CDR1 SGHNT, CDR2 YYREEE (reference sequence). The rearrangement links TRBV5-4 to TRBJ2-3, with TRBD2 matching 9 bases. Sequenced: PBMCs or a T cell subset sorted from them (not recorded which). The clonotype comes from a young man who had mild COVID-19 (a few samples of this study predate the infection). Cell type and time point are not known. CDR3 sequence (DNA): TGTGCCAGCAGCCTACGACTAGCGGATCGCACAGATACGCAGTATTTT. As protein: CASSLRLADRTDTQYF.